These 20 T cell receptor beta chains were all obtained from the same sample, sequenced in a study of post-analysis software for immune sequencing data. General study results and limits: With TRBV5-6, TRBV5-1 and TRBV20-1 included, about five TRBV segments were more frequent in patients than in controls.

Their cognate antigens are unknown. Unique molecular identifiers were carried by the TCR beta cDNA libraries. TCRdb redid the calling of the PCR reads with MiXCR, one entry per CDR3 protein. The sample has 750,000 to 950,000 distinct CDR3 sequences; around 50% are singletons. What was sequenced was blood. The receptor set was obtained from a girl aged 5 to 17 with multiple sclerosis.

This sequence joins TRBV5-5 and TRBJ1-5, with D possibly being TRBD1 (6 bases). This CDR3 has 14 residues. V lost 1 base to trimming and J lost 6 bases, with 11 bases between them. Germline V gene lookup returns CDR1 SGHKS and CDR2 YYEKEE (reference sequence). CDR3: CASSLTGTPQPQHF. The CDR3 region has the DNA TGTGCCAGCAGCTTGACAGGGACCCCTCAGCCCCAGCATTTT. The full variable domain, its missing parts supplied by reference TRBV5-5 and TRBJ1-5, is DAGVTQSPTHLIKTRGQQVTLRCSPISGHKSVSWYQQVLGQGPQFIFQYYEKEERGRGNFPDRFSARQFPNYSSELNVNALLLGDSALYLCASSLTGTPQPQHFGDGTRLSIL.

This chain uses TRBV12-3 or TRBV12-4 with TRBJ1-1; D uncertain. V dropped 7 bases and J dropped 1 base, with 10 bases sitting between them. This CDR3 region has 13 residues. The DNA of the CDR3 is TGTGCCAGCACCCTCGGGGAGAACACTGAAGCTTTCTTT. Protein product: CASTLGENTEAFF.

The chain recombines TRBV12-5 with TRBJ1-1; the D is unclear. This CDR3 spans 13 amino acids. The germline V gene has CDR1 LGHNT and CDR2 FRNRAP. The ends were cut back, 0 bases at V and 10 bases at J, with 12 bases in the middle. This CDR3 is CASGLVHGNGAFF. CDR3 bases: TGTGCTAGTGGTTTGGTACATGGAAATGGAGCTTTCTTT.

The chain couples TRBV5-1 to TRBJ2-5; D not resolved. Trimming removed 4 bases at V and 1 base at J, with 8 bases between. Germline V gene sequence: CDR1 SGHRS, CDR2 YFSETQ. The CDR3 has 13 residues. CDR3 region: CASSHASQETQYF. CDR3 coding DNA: TGCGCCAGCAGCCATGCTAGCCAAGAGACCCAGTACTTC. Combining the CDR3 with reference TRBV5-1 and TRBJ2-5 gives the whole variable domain KAGVTQTPRYLIKTRGQQVTLSCSPISGHRSVSWYQQTPGQGLQFLFEYFSETQRNKGNFPGRFSGRQFSNSRSEMNVSTLELGDSALYLCASSHASQETQYFGPGTRLLVL.

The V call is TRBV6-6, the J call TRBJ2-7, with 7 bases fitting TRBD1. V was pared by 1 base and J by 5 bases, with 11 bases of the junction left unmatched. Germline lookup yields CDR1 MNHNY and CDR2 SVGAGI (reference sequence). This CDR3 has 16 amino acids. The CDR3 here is CASSYWSGQEGHEQYF. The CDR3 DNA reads TGTGCCAGCAGTTACTGGTCCGGACAGGAAGGACACGAGCAGTACTTC.

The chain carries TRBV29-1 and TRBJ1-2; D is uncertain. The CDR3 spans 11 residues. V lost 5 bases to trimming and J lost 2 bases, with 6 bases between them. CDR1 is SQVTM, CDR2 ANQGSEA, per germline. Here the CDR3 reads CSVRINYGYTF. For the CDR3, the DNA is TGCAGCGTTCGTATCAACTATGGCTACACCTTC.

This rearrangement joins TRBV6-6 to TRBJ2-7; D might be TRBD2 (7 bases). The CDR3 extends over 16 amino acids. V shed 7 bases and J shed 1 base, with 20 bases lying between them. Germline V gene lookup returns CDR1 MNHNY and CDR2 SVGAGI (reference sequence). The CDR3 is CASTPPGGAGSYEQYF. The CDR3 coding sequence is TGTGCCAGCACTCCTCCTGGGGGGGCAGGGTCCTACGAGCAGTACTTC.

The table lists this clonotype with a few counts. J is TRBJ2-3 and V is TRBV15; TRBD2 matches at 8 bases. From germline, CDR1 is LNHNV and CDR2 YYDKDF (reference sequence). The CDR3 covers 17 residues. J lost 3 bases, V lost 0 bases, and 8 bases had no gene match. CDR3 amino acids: CATSRDRAGGATDTQYF. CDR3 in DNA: TGTGCCACCAGCAGAGATAGGGCGGGAGGAGCTACAGATACGCAGTATTTT.

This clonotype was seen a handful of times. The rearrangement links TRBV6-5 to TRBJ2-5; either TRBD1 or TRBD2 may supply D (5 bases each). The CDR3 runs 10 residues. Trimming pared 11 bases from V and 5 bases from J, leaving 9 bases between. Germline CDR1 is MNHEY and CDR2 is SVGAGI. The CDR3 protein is CAAEGETQYF. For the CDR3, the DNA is TGTGCCGCCGAGGGGGAGACCCAGTACTTC.

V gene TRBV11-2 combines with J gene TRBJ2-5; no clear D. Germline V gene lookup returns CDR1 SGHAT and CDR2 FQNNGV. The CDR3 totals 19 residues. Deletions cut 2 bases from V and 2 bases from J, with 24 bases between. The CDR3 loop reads CASSLFRIVSEANQETQYF. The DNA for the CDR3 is TGTGCCAGCAGCTTATTTCGAATCGTGAGCGAGGCGAATCAAGAGACCCAGTACTTC.

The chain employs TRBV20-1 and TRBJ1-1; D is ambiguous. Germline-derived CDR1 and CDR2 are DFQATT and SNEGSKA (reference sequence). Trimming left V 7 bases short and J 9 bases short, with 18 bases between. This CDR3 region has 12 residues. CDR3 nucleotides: TGCAGTGTGGTCGTGTCGAAACTAAAAGCTTTCTTT. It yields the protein CSVVVSKLKAFF.

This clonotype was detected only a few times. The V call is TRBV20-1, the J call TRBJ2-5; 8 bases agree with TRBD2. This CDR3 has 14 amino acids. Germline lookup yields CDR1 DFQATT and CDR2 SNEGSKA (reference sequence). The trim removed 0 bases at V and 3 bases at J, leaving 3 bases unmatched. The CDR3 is CSARDLGLEETQYF. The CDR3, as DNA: TGCAGTGCTAGAGATCTGGGACTAGAAGAGACCCAGTACTTC.

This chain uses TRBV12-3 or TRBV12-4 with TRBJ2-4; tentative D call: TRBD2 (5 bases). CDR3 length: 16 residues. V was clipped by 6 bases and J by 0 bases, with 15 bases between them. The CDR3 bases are TGTGCCAGCAGCTTGAAGTTAAGCGGAGCCAAAAACATTCAGTACTTC. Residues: CASSLKLSGAKNIQYF.

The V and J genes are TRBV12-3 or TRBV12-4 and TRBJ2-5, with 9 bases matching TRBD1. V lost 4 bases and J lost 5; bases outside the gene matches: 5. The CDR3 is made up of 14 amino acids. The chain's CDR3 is CASSYRGRGETQYF. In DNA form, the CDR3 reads TGTGCCAGCAGTTACAGGGGGCGCGGGGAGACCCAGTACTTC.

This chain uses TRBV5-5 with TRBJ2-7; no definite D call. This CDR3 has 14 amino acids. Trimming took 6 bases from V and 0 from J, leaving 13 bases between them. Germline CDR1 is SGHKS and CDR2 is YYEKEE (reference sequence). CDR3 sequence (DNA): TGTGCCAGCACTTCTTGGGCTAGCTCCTACGAGCAGTACTTC. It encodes CASTSWASSYEQYF.

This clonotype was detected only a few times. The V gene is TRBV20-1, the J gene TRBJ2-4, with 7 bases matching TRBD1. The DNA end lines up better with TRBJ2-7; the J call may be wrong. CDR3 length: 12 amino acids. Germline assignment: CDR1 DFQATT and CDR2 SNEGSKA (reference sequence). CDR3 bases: TGCAGTGCTTCCGGGACAGACTACGAGCAGTACTTC. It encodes CSASGTDYEQYF.

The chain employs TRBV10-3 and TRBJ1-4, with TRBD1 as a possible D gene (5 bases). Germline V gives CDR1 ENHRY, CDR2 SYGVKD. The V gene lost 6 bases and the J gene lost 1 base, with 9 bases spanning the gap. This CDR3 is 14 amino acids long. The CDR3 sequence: CAISDSLTNEKLFF. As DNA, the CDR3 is TGTGCCATCAGCGACAGCCTAACTAATGAAAAACTGTTTTTT.

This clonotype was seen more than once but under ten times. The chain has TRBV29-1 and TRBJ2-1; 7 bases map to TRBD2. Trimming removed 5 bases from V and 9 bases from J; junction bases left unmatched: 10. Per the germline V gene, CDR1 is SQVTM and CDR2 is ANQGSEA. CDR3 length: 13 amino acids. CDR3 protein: CSVRRGSEGEQFF. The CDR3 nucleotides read TGCAGCGTTCGACGCGGGAGCGAGGGTGAGCAGTTCTTC.

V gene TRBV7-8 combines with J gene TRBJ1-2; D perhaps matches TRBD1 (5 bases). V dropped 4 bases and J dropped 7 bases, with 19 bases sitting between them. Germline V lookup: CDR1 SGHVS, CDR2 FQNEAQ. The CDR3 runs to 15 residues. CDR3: CASSYLQEVSRGYTF. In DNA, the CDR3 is TGTGCCAGCAGCTATTTACAGGAGGTGTCGCGTGGCTACACCTTC.

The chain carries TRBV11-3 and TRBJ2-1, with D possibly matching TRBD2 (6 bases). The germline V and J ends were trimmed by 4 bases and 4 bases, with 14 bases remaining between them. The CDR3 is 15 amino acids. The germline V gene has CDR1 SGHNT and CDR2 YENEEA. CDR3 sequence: CASSSFERAYNEQFF. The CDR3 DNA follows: TGTGCCAGCAGCTCCTTCGAGCGGGCTTACAATGAGCAGTTCTTC.